Listed below are T cell receptor beta chains from one sample, sequenced in a study of control samples from healthy donors and cancer patients. Generated by immunoSEQ multiplex PCR, the TCRdb table keeps only in-frame clones and is missing some. The sample carries fewer than 60,000 clones, roughly 96% recorded once. Sequencing was carried out using blood. These receptors all come from a man aged 25 to 45 in good health. Both conserved end residues are part of each CDR3. Each record gives: J gene, V gene, clone size, D gene, CDR3 DNA, CDR3 protein. D genes are given only for firm matches. Some rows have no size entry. The others give once, few or many, or a class for an expanded clone.

>TRBJ1-1|TRBV7-3|once|NA
TGTGCCAGCAGCTTAACCGGGTCGACTGAAGCTTTCTTT
CASSLTGSTEAFF
>TRBJ2-6|TRBV10-3|NA|NA
TGTGCCATCAGTGTAGGGACGGGACTCTCTGGGGCCAACGTCCTGACTTTC
CAISVGTGLSGANVLTF
>TRBJ2-7|TRBV30|NA|NA
TGTGCCTGGAGAGAGTGGGACCGACCCTCCTACGAGCAGTACTTC
CAWREWDRPSYEQYF
>TRBJ2-5|TRBV5-1|once|TRBD2
TGCGCCAGCAGCTCCTCCTCGGGGGGAGCGGGAGAAGAGACCCAGTACTTC
CASSSSSGGAGEETQYF
>TRBJ1-2|TRBV28|NA|NA
TGTGCCAGCAGTCTGCCCCAGGGGCTTGGTGGCTACACCTTC
CASSLPQGLGGYTF
>TRBJ1-6|TRBV2|NA|NA
TGTGCCAGCAGGGGGACTCGCCAATCACCCCTCCACTTT
CASRGTRQSPLHF
>TRBJ1-4|TRBV7-9|NA|NA
TGTGCCAGCAGCTTCGGACAGACAACTAATGAAAAACTGTTTTTT
CASSFGQTTNEKLFF
>TRBJ1-6|TRBV4-2|NA|TRBD1
TGTGCCAGCAGCCAGACAGGGTATAATTCACCCCTCCACTTT
CASSQTGYNSPLHF
>TRBJ1-2|TRBV7-9|NA|NA
TGTGCCAGCAGTGTTTCCGGGCCCTATGGCTACACCTTC
CASSVSGPYGYTF
>TRBJ2-5|TRBV7-6|NA|NA
TGTGCCAGCAGCTTAAGGGTCCGGGGTCCACAAGAGACCCAGTACTTC
CASSLRVRGPQETQYF
>TRBJ2-7|TRBV24-1|NA|TRBD2
TGTGCCACCAGTGACGCCGGGACTAGCGGACTCGAGCAGTACTTC
CATSDAGTSGLEQYF
>TRBJ2-7|TRBV14|NA|TRBD2
TGTGCCAGCAGCCAAGCACTGGGGACTAGCGGGAGGGCCTACGAGCAGTACTTC
CASSQALGTSGRAYEQYF
>TRBJ2-3|TRBV28|NA|NA
TGTGCCAGCAGTTTAGAAGCGGAGGGTACAGATACGCAGTATTTT
CASSLEAEGTDTQYF
>TRBJ2-6|TRBV18|NA|NA
TGTGCCAGCTCCCCGAAGGGGCCACTCTCTGGGGCCAACGTCCTGACTTTC
CASSPKGPLSGANVLTF
>TRBJ2-3|TRBV5-4|NA|TRBD1
TGTGCCAGCAGCGTGGGACAGGGTAAAGATACGCAGTATTTT
CASSVGQGKDTQYF
>TRBJ2-1|TRBV4-1|NA|NA
TGCGCCAGCAGCCAAGACCCGAGCTCCTACAATGAGCAGTTCTTC
CASSQDPSSYNEQFF
>TRBJ1-2|TRBV5-8|NA|TRBD1
TGTGCCAGCAGCTTAAGCCCAAGCCGACAGGGTGGAAACTATGGCTACACCTTC
CASSLSPSRQGGNYGYTF
>TRBJ1-6|TRBV5-5|NA|NA
TGTGCCAGCAGCTCGAAGGCGCTCAATTCACCCCTCCACTTT
CASSSKALNSPLHF
>TRBJ1-4|TRBV18|NA|TRBD1
TGTGCCAGCTCACCAGCAGGGGGGAATGAAAAACTGTTTTTT
CASSPAGGNEKLFF
>TRBJ2-7|TRBV24-1|NA|TRBD2
TGTGCCACCAGTGATTTCCTGAGGTTGACTAGCGGGAAGATCTACGAGCAGTACTTC
CATSDFLRLTSGKIYEQYF
>TRBJ2-7|TRBV5-1|once|NA
TGCGCCAGCAGCTTGTTGGGTATATCCTACGAGCAGTACTTC
CASSLLGISYEQYF
>TRBJ2-2|TRBV6-2/TRBV6-3|NA|NA
TGTGCCAGCAGTTACGAAACAGGGAGGGCCACCGGGGAGCTGTTTTTT
CASSYETGRATGELFF
>TRBJ2-1|TRBV11-2|NA|TRBD2
TGTGCCAGCAGCTTAGTGGCGGGCACTAGCGGGAGGGCCGGTGAGCAGTTCTTC
CASSLVAGTSGRAGEQFF
>TRBJ2-1|TRBV5-6|NA|TRBD1
TGTGCCAGCAGCCCACAGGGGGCGCCGGGGAATGAGCAGTTCTTC
CASSPQGAPGNEQFF
>TRBJ1-1|TRBV5-4|NA|NA
TGTGCCAGCAGCTTGGTGTCCGGGGGCACTGAAGCTTTCTTT
CASSLVSGGTEAFF
>TRBJ2-7|TRBV27|NA|TRBD2
TGTGCCAGCAGTTCACCGGGACTATCCAACGAGCAGTACTTC
CASSSPGLSNEQYF
>TRBJ2-3|TRBV2|NA|NA
TGTGCCAGCAGTGAACAGGGAGTCGGGTCAGATACGCAGTATTTT
CASSEQGVGSDTQYF
>TRBJ1-6|TRBV29-1|once|TRBD1
TGCAGCGTTAGGCAGGGGGGTAATTCACCCCTCCACTTT
CSVRQGGNSPLHF
>TRBJ2-7|TRBV6-6|NA|NA
TGTGCCAGCAGTTCCGGGTTCGATTACGAGCAGTACTTC
CASSSGFDYEQYF
>TRBJ1-2|TRBV30|NA|TRBD1
TGTGCCTGGAGTGGAATGACAGGGGACTATGGCTACACCTTC
CAWSGMTGDYGYTF
>TRBJ2-1|TRBV30|NA|TRBD2
TGTGCCTGGAGTGTCAAGCGGGACGGTGAGCAGTTCTTC
CAWSVKRDGEQFF